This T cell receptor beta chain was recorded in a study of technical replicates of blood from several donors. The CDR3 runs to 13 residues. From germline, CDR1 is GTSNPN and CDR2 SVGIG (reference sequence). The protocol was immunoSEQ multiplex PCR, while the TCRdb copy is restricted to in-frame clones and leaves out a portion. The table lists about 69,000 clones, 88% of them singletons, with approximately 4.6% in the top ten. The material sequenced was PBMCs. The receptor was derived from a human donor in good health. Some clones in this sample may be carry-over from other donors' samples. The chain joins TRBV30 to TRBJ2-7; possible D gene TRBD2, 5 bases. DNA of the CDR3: TGTGCTTGCCACGGGGTGTCATCCTACGAGCAGTACTTC. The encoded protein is CACHGVSSYEQYF.